This T cell receptor beta chain was obtained from a study of T cells in Graves' hyperthyroidism and ophthalmopathy. The wider study: Peripheral blood was drawn at first diagnosis, prior to all treatment.

Diagnoses rested on clinical symptoms, serum thyroxine and TRAb, thyroid ultrasound and orbital computed tomography. Findings of the study overall: A 13 V-J signature model discriminated ophthalmopathy versus stable hyperthyroidism. Ophthalmopathy was model-predicted a median about 6.9 months pre-onset.

RNA transcripts were the template for amplifying TCR beta CDR3 regions. First-round RT-PCR targeting the TCR CDR3 was performed with the HTBI primer set. One entry per CDR3 protein results from TCRdb running MiXCR on the multiplex PCR reads. In the table there are 300,000 to 400,000 distinct CDR3 sequences, under 20% of which are singletons. This CDR3 spans 15 amino acids. The V and J ends lost 4 bases and 6 bases, in that order; junction bases with no gene match: 9. Germline V gene sequence: CDR1 SGHRS, CDR2 YFSETQ. In this sample, this clonotype turned up many times. The antigen is unknown. This TCR derives from a young man with Graves' ophthalmopathy. V usage is TRBV5-1 and J usage is TRBJ2-1; 8 positions agree with TRBD1. The sample was blood. The CDR3 DNA reads as TGCGCCAGCAGCACGAACACAGGGGGTTTCAATGAGCAGTTCTTC. It is translated as CASSTNTGGFNEQFF.